The following is a TCR beta chain sequence with its context. This sample is part of a study of shared clonotypes between healthy human individuals. The protocol was immunoSEQ multiplex PCR, while the TCRdb copy is restricted to in-frame clones and leaves out a portion. The table includes over 1.5 million clones, about 98% detected once. Germline values: CDR1 MNHEY, CDR2 SMNVEV (reference sequence). CDR3 length: 16 amino acids. The V end lost 3 bases, the J end lost 1 base, and 13 bases lay between the germline ends. Sequencing was performed on naive CD4+ T cells sorted from blood. Regarding subset: CD45RA+ positively selected. This TCR derives from a man in his thirties or forties in good health. This sequence joins TRBV27 and TRBJ2-1, with D perhaps given as TRBD1 or TRBD2 (5 bases each). CDR3 residues: CASSLWGLGSYNEQFF. CDR3 DNA: TGTGCCAGCAGTTTGTGGGGGTTGGGGTCCTACAATGAGCAGTTCTTC.